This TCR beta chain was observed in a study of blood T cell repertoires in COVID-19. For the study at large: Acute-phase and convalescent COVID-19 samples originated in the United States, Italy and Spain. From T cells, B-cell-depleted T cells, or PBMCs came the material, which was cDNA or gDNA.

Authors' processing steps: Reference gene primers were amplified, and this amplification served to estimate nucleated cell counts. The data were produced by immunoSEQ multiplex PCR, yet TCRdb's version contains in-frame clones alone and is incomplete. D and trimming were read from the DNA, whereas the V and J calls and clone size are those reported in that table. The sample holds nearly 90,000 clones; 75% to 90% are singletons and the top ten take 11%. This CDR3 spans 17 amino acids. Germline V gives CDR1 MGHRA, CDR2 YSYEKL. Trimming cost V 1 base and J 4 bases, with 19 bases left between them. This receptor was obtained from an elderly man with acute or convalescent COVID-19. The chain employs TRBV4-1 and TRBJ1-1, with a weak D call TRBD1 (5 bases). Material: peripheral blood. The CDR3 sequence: CASSQGGERVGGTEAFF. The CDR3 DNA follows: TGCGCCAGCAGCCAAGGGGGCGAAAGGGTCGGGGGCACTGAAGCTTTCTTT.